This passage covers 12 T cell receptor beta chains from one sample sequenced in a study of early T cells in non-severe SARS-CoV-2 infection. TCRdb reanalysed the 5' RACE reads using MiXCR and keeps one entry per CDR3 protein. This sample carries approximately 70,000 distinct CDR3 sequences, 9% to 10% of them seen once, and the ten largest clones take 15%. The sample in question was whole blood, obtained at baseline. These receptors all stem from an adult who was a healthcare worker with PCR-confirmed SARS-CoV-2 infection or an uninfected control (not recorded which).

This clonotype appeared many times. V and J are TRBV7-9 and TRBJ2-1, with TRBD2 matching 8 bases. Germline V lookup: CDR1 SEHNR, CDR2 FQNEAQ (reference sequence). The ends lost 3 bases at V and 5 bases at J; junction bases unmatched: 9. The CDR3 totals 16 residues. For the CDR3, the DNA is TGTGCCAGCAGCTTTGGAACTACCGGGAGGGACAATGAGCAGTTCTTC. Its translation: CASSFGTTGRDNEQFF.

The genes are TRBV28 and TRBJ2-5; D possibly corresponds to TRBD1 (6 bases). Germline CDR1 reads MDHEN; CDR2 reads SYDVKM. Between the trimmed V and J ends, which lost 3 bases and 14 bases, there was a span of 19 bases. There are 13 residues in the CDR3. CDR3 sequence (DNA): TGTGCCAGCAGTTTTAGCATTGGACAGAAGCTCTACTTC. Encoded protein: CASSFSIGQKLYF. Full variable domain (remainder filled in from reference TRBV28 and TRBJ2-5): DVKVTQSSRYLVKRTGEKVFLECVQDMDHENMFWYRQDPGLGLRLIYFSYDVKMKEKGDIPEGYSVSREKKERFSLILESASTNQTSMYLCASSFSIGQKLYFGPGTRLLVL.

This clonotype was seen repeatedly, ten times or more. The chain links TRBV7-3 to TRBJ2-3, with 7 positions matching TRBD2. J gave up 0 bases and V 5 bases, and 5 bases lay outside the gene matches. Germline CDR1 and CDR2: SGHTA and FQGTGA. The CDR3 runs 15 residues. CDR3 sequence: CASSRSGASTDTQYF. In DNA form, the CDR3 reads TGTGCCAGCAGCCGAAGCGGGGCTAGCACAGATACGCAGTATTTT.

This clonotype was counted between two and nine times. The V gene is TRBV5-1, the J gene TRBJ2-1; no reliable D call. This CDR3 has 14 residues. Trimming shortened V by 2 bases and J by 4 bases, and 10 bases separated the two germline ends. Germline assignment: CDR1 SGHRS and CDR2 YFSETQ. The CDR3 sequence: CASSLSEAYNEQFF. The CDR3 nucleotides are TGCGCCAGCAGCTTATCTGAGGCGTACAATGAGCAGTTCTTC.

This chain connects TRBV6-6 to TRBJ1-3; perhaps TRBD1 as D (5 bases). Germline CDR1 and CDR2: MNHNY and SVGAGI (reference sequence). This CDR3 contains 14 residues. With 2 bases removed from V and 2 bases from J, the gap between germline ends came to 7 bases. Here the CDR3 DNA reads TGTGCCAGCAGTTACCAGGGAGCTGGAAACACCATATATTTT. Translation gives CASSYQGAGNTIYF.

This chain uses TRBV12-3 or TRBV12-4 with TRBJ2-7; D is unresolved. This CDR3 has 17 residues. V shed 5 bases and J shed 2 bases, with 22 bases lying between them. The CDR3 here is CASSPEAAAGNTYEQYF. CDR3 coding DNA: TGTGCCAGCAGTCCCGAGGCGGCCGCCGGTAATACCTACGAGCAGTACTTC.

As to this clonotype: This could be a read error, since a much larger clone is one nucleotide away. The chain joins TRBV7-2 to TRBJ2-1; TRBD2 aligns across 10 bases. The germline CDR1 and CDR2 sequences are SGHTA and FQGNSA. This CDR3 has 15 amino acids. The CDR3 DNA is TGTGCCAACAGCCATCTAGCGGGAGCCTACAATGAGCAGTTCTTC. Translating gives CANSHLAGAYNEQFF.

The V gene is TRBV10-3, the J gene TRBJ2-5, with 11 bases fitting TRBD1. With 9 bases clipped from V and 3 bases from J, the junction kept 0 bases outside the gene matches. The CDR3 loop spans 12 amino acids. Looked up from germline, CDR1 is ENHRY and CDR2 is SYGVKD. The CDR3 sequence is CAMGQGEETQYF. The CDR3 coding sequence is TGTGCCATGGGACAGGGGGAAGAGACCCAGTACTTC.

This clonotype has just a few counts. This chain uses TRBV28 with TRBJ2-5; the D is unclear. Germline V gene data show CDR1 as MDHEN and CDR2 as SYDVKM. The V gene lost 1 base and the J gene lost 5 bases, with 11 bases spanning the gap. The CDR3 spans 14 residues. In DNA, the CDR3 is TGTGCCAGCAGTTTATCGGCTATCGGGGAGACCCAGTACTTC. Its protein is CASSLSAIGETQYF.

This clonotype was counted many times. CDR3: CASFQGRSVSYNEQFF. In DNA form, the CDR3 reads TGTGCCAGCTTCCAGGGCAGATCGGTCTCCTACAATGAGCAGTTCTTC. V usage is TRBV6-5 and J usage is TRBJ2-1; D is possibly TRBD1 (5 bases). Deletions cut 8 bases from V and 0 bases from J, with 17 bases between. The CDR3 is 16 amino acids. The germline CDR1 and CDR2 sequences are MNHEY and SVGAGI.

This clonotype has only a few counts. The chain is built from TRBV9 and TRBJ2-7; TRBD2 aligns across 14 bases. The germline V gene has CDR1 SGDLS and CDR2 YYNGEE. V lost 3 bases and J lost 5; bases outside the gene matches: 1. This CDR3 contains 14 residues. CDR3 amino acids: CASSGGLAGDEQYF. The CDR3 DNA sequence: TGTGCCAGCAGCGGGGGACTAGCGGGAGACGAGCAGTACTTC.

In this sample, this clonotype turned up many times. The chain links TRBV29-1 to TRBJ2-4, with 9 bases fitting TRBD1. The CDR3 totals 14 residues. The trim removed 7 bases at V and 5 bases at J, leaving 9 bases unmatched. Germline V gene data show CDR1 as SQVTM and CDR2 as ANQGSEA. CDR3 DNA sequence: TGCAGCGCCCAACAACAGGGGGCGGAAAACATTCAGTACTTC. Translated: CSAQQQGAENIQYF.